The TCR beta chain described here comes from a study of blood T cell repertoires in COVID-19. Study information: The study drew acute and convalescent COVID-19 samples from the United States, Italy and Spain. Sources were T cells, B-cell-depleted T cells, or PBMCs; the material itself was cDNA or gDNA.

Original data processing: From reference gene primer amplification, estimates of nucleated cell counts were derived. Generated by immunoSEQ multiplex PCR, the TCRdb table keeps only in-frame clones and is missing some. Clone size and the V and J calls come from that table; the DNA yielded D and trimming. The sample shows under 200,000 clones, roughly 70% of them seen only once. Trimming removed 5 bases at V and 2 bases at J, with 14 bases between. This CDR3 region has 15 residues. Germline loops: CDR1 SNHLY, CDR2 FYNNEI. This chain links TRBV2 with TRBJ2-3, with D perhaps matching TRBD1 (6 bases). The sample taken for sequencing was peripheral blood. This clonotype was sampled from a woman older than 75 with acute or convalescent COVID-19. The CDR3 DNA is TGTGCCAGCAGTACCCAGGGGAACCCCACAGATACGCAGTATTTT. It translates to CASSTQGNPTDTQYF.